This T cell receptor (beta chain) was documented in a study of CD8+ T cells in alopecia areata. Specified treatment: oral pan-JAK inhibitor, 5-10 mg twice daily. In each case, RNA was isolated and then reverse transcribed into cDNA as the sequencing template. Profiled with immunoSEQ multiplex PCR; TCRdb holds only in-frame clones, not every one. The table shows hundreds of thousands of clones, with 35% to 40% occurring only once. The length of the CDR3 is 16 residues. Per the germline V gene, CDR1 is SGHVS and CDR2 is FQNEAQ. The V gene end was trimmed by 4 bases and the J gene end by 1 base; junction bases not matched to a gene: 8.

Sequenced here: CD4+ T cells sorted from blood, sampled between weeks 30 and 35, from a patient treated with tofacitinib. The V and J genes are TRBV7-8 and TRBJ2-3; 7 nucleotides line up with TRBD2. The TCR originated in a human donor with alopecia areata. This CDR3 reads CASSWYERGRTDTQYF. The CDR3 bases are TGTGCCAGCAGCTGGTATGAGCGGGGTCGCACAGATACGCAGTATTTT. The full variable domain, with the rest looked up from reference TRBV7-8 and TRBJ2-3, is GAGVSQSPRYKVAKRGQDVALRCDPISGHVSLFWYQQALGQGPEFLTYFQNEAQLDKSGLPSDRFFAERPEGSVSTLKIQRTQQEDSAVYLCASSWYERGRTDTQYFGPGTRLTVL.